The entry that follows covers one TCR beta chain sequence. This entry belongs to a study of blood T cell repertoires in COVID-19. Study-wide background: Acute and convalescent COVID-19 specimens originated in the United States, Italy and Spain. T cells, B-cell-depleted T cells, or PBMCs supplied cDNA or gDNA.

Deletions cut 5 bases from V and 4 bases from J, with 9 bases between. The germline gives CDR1 SGHAT, CDR2 FQNNGV. The CDR3 has 12 residues. Original processing methods: Reference gene primers were amplified, and this amplification served to estimate nucleated cell counts. Repertoires were generated with immunoSEQ multiplex PCR, while TCRdb's copy carries only in-frame clones and drops some. Clone size and the V and J calls come from that table; the DNA yielded D and trimming. In the table there are roughly 34,000 clones, about 91% of which are singletons. The chain combines TRBV11-2 with TRBJ2-7; D not certain. The receptor's source is a human donor with active COVID-19. The donor label of this sample is uncertain. Sequenced: peripheral blood. CDR3 sequence: CASSLVPYEQYF. The CDR3 DNA reads as TGTGCCAGCAGCCTAGTTCCTTACGAGCAGTACTTC.